This entry lists 5 T cell receptor beta chains sequenced from one sample in a study of T cells in tuberculosis. TCRdb keeps only in-frame clones here, not all; method: immunoSEQ multiplex PCR. The repertoire has 45,000 or so clones, 95% of them found once; the top ten carry 3.6%. The sample was PBMCs. The receptors stem from a donor between 5 and 29 years old with latent tuberculosis or without tuberculosis infection.

A word on this clone: Its ends do not fully match the called genes, so a read error is possible. The chain combines TRBV7-3 with TRBJ2-3; 13 positions match TRBD2. This CDR3 is built from 18 residues. Germline V gives CDR1 SGHTA, CDR2 FQGTGA. The CDR3 spells CASSITGTSGESTDTQYF. The CDR3 coding sequence is TGTGCCAGCAGCATAACCGGGACTAGCGGGGAGAGCACAGATACGCAGTATTTT.

The chain combines TRBV6-5 with TRBJ1-5, with D perhaps TRBD1 (5 bases). This CDR3 has 13 amino acids. Germline V gene data show CDR1 as MNHEY and CDR2 as SVGAGI. V shed 7 bases and J shed 9 bases, with 16 bases lying between them. CDR3 loop: CASNQGQGSPQHF. CDR3 nucleotides: TGTGCCAGCAATCAGGGTCAGGGTTCGCCCCAGCATTTT.

This clone came up a few times. The chain uses TRBV7-2 and TRBJ1-2, with 10 nucleotides matching TRBD1. CDR1 SGHTA and CDR2 FQGNSA come from the germline V gene. The CDR3 runs 16 residues. V lost 7 bases, J lost 4 bases, and 12 bases stayed unmatched. CDR3 coding DNA: TGTGCCAGCACCTCCACTTTCCGGACAGGGGGCTATGGCTACACCTTC. This sequence encodes CASTSTFRTGGYGYTF. The variable domain in full, completed from reference TRBV7-2 and TRBJ1-2, reads GAGVSQSPSNKVTEKGKDVELRCDPISGHTALYWYRQSLGQGLEFLIYFQGNSAPDKSGLPSDRFSAERTGGSVSTLTIQRTQQEDSAVYLCASTSTFRTGGYGYTFGSGTRLTVV.

The gene calls are TRBV19 and TRBJ1-1; D is undetermined. The length of the CDR3 is 13 residues. CDR1 and CDR2 from the germline V gene are LNHDA and SQIVND (reference sequence). V was trimmed by 3 bases and J by 1 base, leaving 6 bases between them. CDR3 sequence (DNA): TGTGCCAGTAGTATTAACGGGAACACTGAAGCTTTCTTT. Amino acid sequence: CASSINGNTEAFF.

This rearrangement joins TRBV4-3 to TRBJ2-2; 9 nucleotides align to TRBD2. V was pared by 3 bases and J by 3 bases, with 2 bases of the junction left unmatched. CDR1 and CDR2 from the germline V gene are LGHNA and YSLEER. The CDR3 extends over 15 amino acids. CDR3 sequence: CASSQLAGDTGELFF. The CDR3 DNA follows: TGCGCCAGCAGCCAGTTAGCGGGGGACACCGGGGAGCTGTTTTTT.